This T cell receptor beta chain stems from a study of control samples from healthy donors and cancer patients. From germline, CDR1 is SGHRS and CDR2 YFSETQ. V was pared by 4 bases and J by 6 bases, with 6 bases of the junction left unmatched. This CDR3 region has 16 residues. Sequencing was performed with immunoSEQ multiplex PCR; in TCRdb, only in-frame clones are kept and a portion is missing. The repertoire has roughly 140,000 clones, about nine tenths of them found once; the top ten carry 4.9%. The sequence derives from a man aged 25-40 years in good health. The V call is TRBV5-1, the J call TRBJ2-2, with 13 nucleotides matching TRBD2. What was sequenced was blood. The CDR3: CASSVSGTSGAGELFF. In DNA, the CDR3 is TGCGCCAGCAGCGTCTCCGGGACTAGCGGGGCCGGGGAGCTGTTTTTT.